This TCR beta chain came from a study of OX40 agonist ivuxolimab in advanced cancers. About the full investigation: The costimulatory receptor OX40 (CD134) was targeted by ivuxolimab, a fully human IgG2 agonistic monoclonal antibody. Intravenous ivuxolimab was administered to patients every 2 weeks at six dose levels: 0.01, 0.1, 0.3, 1.5, 3 and 10 mg/kg. Of the approximately 54 dose-escalation patients, hepatocellular carcinoma was present in about 20, melanoma in roughly 15, renal cell carcinoma in 9 and head and neck cancer in 9. The dose-escalation cohort was 82.7% male with a mean age of approximately 60 years, ranging from roughly 20 to 80. Prior anti-PD-1, anti-PD-L1 or anti-CTLA-4 therapy was permitted, and approximately 41% of dose-escalation patients had received checkpoint inhibitors. Partial responses occurred in three dose-escalation patients: two with cutaneous melanoma and one with hepatocellular carcinoma. The purpose of peripheral TCRbeta sequencing was to test whether ivuxolimab changed TCR sequence diversity and led to clonal T-cell expansion. The paper describes the monotherapy dose-escalation part (N of about 50 patients) of the phase I trial of ivuxolimab. The paper's findings and limits, for the study overall: The antigen specificity of the clonally expanded peripheral T cells was not determined. Low levels of normalized T-cell clonal expansion were also seen in some nonresponding patients. In the 0.1-3.0 mg/kg groups, partial responders had among the lowest normalized peripheral clonal expansion, particularly in CD8+ T cells. After ivuxolimab, expanded clones were on average more numerous among CD8+ T cells than among CD4+ T cells. At doses of 0.1 to 3.0 mg/kg, clonal expansion of both CD4+ and CD8+ blood T cells was observed from baseline to week 6.

Patients with a history of autoimmune disease or receiving systemic immunosuppression were excluded from the trial. Peripheral blood for TCR sequencing was collected from all dose cohorts at baseline, on cycle 4 day 1, and on cycle 7 day 1. The samples were taken from a phase I, first-in-human, multicenter, open-label dose-escalation trial of ivuxolimab. Adults with locally advanced or metastatic melanoma, renal cell, hepatocellular, or head and neck squamous cell carcinoma were enrolled in the trial. Before TCR sequencing, CD4+ T cells and CD8+ T cells were sorted from peripheral blood as separate populations. Genomic DNA was extracted from sorted cells for sequencing of the TCRbeta CDR3 region. The immunoSEQ Assay was used for sequencing of TCRbeta CDR3 regions. TCRdb carries this immuneACCESS record with in-frame sequences only. Its versions omit some clonotypes, under half of them owing to an unresolved V gene in the studies checked, with the rest unexplained. Across this sample there are more than 80,000 clones, with roughly 89% seen only once. The ten biggest clones cover about 1.6% of the sample.

For CDR1 and CDR2, the germline V gene lists MDHEN and SYDVKM. The CDR3 goes from the cysteine to the phenylalanine over 16 residues. Only the CDR3 part of the read is kept: 48 bases, read in frame from the first base. The V end loses 4 bases and the J end loses 7 bases, and a stretch of 20 bases separates them. In regard to this clone: There is no known antigen for this receptor. Base qualities are not at hand, and no much larger clone is one base apart.

The specimen comprised CD4+ or CD8+ T cells sorted from blood, sampled in a trial of the OX40 agonist ivuxolimab. This clonotype originated in an adult with an advanced solid tumor such as melanoma, head and neck, liver or kidney cancer. The chain employs TRBV28 and TRBJ2-1; possibly the D gene is TRBD1, per 6 matching bases. The CDR3: CASSSPAGTKGNEQFF. The DNA sequence is TGTGCCAGCAGTTCTCCCGCCGGGACAAAGGGAAATGAGCAGTTCTTC.